Presented here are 28 T cell receptor beta chains from one specimen sequenced in a study of cytomegalovirus exposure and HLA in healthy donors. Clones were sequenced by immunoSEQ multiplex PCR, and TCRdb holds only the in-frame ones, with some missing. Among approximately 58,000 clones listed, about 94% were seen once. The sequencing sample was made of PBMCs. The receptors stem from a man younger than 30 in good health and CMV-seronegative.

The J gene is TRBJ2-5, the V gene TRBV7-2; 10 positions agree with TRBD1. The CDR3 is 15 residues long. Per the germline V gene, CDR1 is SGHTA and CDR2 is FQGNSA. Germline trimming cut 5 bases from V and 2 bases from J; bases unmatched to any gene: 5. The chain's CDR3 is CASSADRGPQETQYF. DNA of the CDR3: TGTGCCAGCAGCGCAGACAGGGGGCCACAAGAGACCCAGTACTTC.

V gene TRBV21-1 combines with J gene TRBJ2-6; the D call TRBD1 from the table was never checked on the DNA. TRBV21-1 is shown as a pseudogene. The CDR3 is 18 residues long. CDR3 bases: TGTGCCAGCAGCATAACAGGGGGCGCCTCCTCTGGGGCCAACGTCCTGACTTTC. Amino acids: CASSITGGASSGANVLTF.

The chain joins TRBV5-1 to TRBJ2-5; weak D call: TRBD1 (6 bases). V was trimmed by 0 bases and J by 5 bases, leaving 11 bases between them. This CDR3 has 14 residues. Per germline, CDR1 SGHRS and CDR2 YFSETQ. The CDR3 is CASSLAQGRETQYF. In nucleotides, the CDR3 is TGCGCCAGCAGCTTGGCACAGGGTCGCGAGACCCAGTACTTC.

V gene TRBV5-1 combines with J gene TRBJ2-3; no firm D call. The V gene's germline CDR1 is SGHRS and CDR2 YFSETQ. V was clipped by 7 bases and J by 3 bases, with 15 bases between them. The length of the CDR3 is 14 residues. CDR3 DNA sequence: TGCGCCAGCGGCAACGTACCAAGTACAGATACGCAGTATTTT. Its translation: CASGNVPSTDTQYF.

The rearrangement links TRBV27 to TRBJ1-1; no clear D gene. V lost 4 bases to trimming and J lost 1 base, with 7 bases between them. The CDR3 length is 13 residues. CDR1 is MNHEY, CDR2 SMNVEV, per germline (reference sequence). CDR3 in amino acids: CASSSNGNTEAFF. In DNA, the CDR3 is TGTGCCAGCAGTTCGAACGGGAACACTGAAGCTTTCTTT.

This clone appeared a few times. The chain uses TRBV5-4 and TRBJ1-2; D is unresolved. This CDR3 is 16 amino acids long. With 0 bases removed from V and 1 base from J, the gap between germline ends came to 13 bases. Germline V CDR1 and CDR2: SGHNT, YYREEE (reference sequence). The CDR3 nucleotides read TGTGCCAGCAGCTTGGACAATGAGGAGCTTAACTATGGCTACACCTTC. Translated: CASSLDNEELNYGYTF.

This clone appeared a single time. The chain couples TRBV6-5 to TRBJ1-1; D remains unclear. The CDR3 contains 13 residues. The ends were cut back, 6 bases at V and 0 bases at J, with 8 bases in the middle. Germline-derived CDR1 and CDR2 are MNHEY and SVGAGI. This chain's CDR3 is CASSPTLNTEAFF. The CDR3 DNA reads TGTGCCAGCAGCCCCACACTGAACACTGAAGCTTTCTTT.

J is TRBJ2-7 and V is TRBV4-2; 9 bases match TRBD2. The J segment lost 1 base and the V segment lost 0 bases, leaving 10 bases of the junction unmatched. The CDR3 covers 18 residues. Germline lookup yields CDR1 LGHNA and CDR2 YNFKEQ. CDR3: CASSQDWLAGAPSYEQYF. The CDR3 nucleotides are TGTGCCAGCAGCCAAGATTGGTTAGCGGGAGCGCCTTCCTACGAGCAGTACTTC.

V and J are TRBV5-4 and TRBJ2-3, with 8 bases matching TRBD2. Losses at the gene ends were 1 base for V and 2 bases for J; bases not matched to a gene: 6. Per germline, CDR1 SGHNT and CDR2 YYREEE (reference sequence). The CDR3 extends over 16 amino acids. In DNA, the CDR3 is TGTGCCAGCAGCTTGAAGGTAGCGGGGTTCACAGATACGCAGTATTTT. It is translated as CASSLKVAGFTDTQYF.

J is TRBJ2-5 and V is TRBV11-3; a weak D match, TRBD1 (5 bases). CDR3 size: 14 residues. Germline loops: CDR1 SGHNT, CDR2 YENEEA. V shed 5 bases and J shed 5 bases, with 15 bases lying between them. The CDR3 is CASSPRVGAETQYF. In DNA, the CDR3 is TGTGCCAGCAGCCCTCGAGTAGGGGCTGAGACCCAGTACTTC.

V and J are TRBV7-9 and TRBJ2-3; no clear D gene. The V end was cut by 4 bases, the J end by 4 bases, with 6 bases between. Per germline, CDR1 SEHNR and CDR2 FQNEAQ (reference sequence). The CDR3 spans 12 residues. The CDR3 loop is CASSSLSDTQYF. In DNA, the CDR3 is TGTGCCAGCAGCTCTTTGTCAGATACGCAGTATTTT.

The V and J genes are TRBV7-9 and TRBJ2-7; a possible D gene is TRBD1 (6 bases). The V end lost 3 bases, the J end lost 6 bases, and 9 bases lay between the germline ends. The CDR3 extends over 12 amino acids. Germline CDR1 reads SEHNR; CDR2 reads FQNEAQ (reference sequence). The CDR3 DNA reads TGTGCCAGCAGCTTCAGAGGGGGCGAGCAGTACTTC. Encoded protein: CASSFRGGEQYF.

The genes are TRBV4-3 and TRBJ2-7, with 7 bases aligning to TRBD1. Germline V gives CDR1 LGHNA, CDR2 YSLEER. There are 15 residues in the CDR3. V gave up 0 bases and J gave up 2 bases; unmatched junction bases: 4. This chain's CDR3 is CASSQENRGPYEQYF. DNA for the CDR3: TGCGCCAGCAGCCAAGAGAACAGGGGACCCTACGAGCAGTACTTC.

This chain joins TRBV15 and TRBJ1-2; D is unclear. There are 14 residues in the CDR3. Germline assignment: CDR1 LNHNV and CDR2 YYDKDF (reference sequence). The V and J ends lost 1 base and 7 bases respectively, with 13 bases between them. In nucleotides, the CDR3 is TGTGCCACCAGCAGAGGTGCGGGGTCTAGTGGCTACACCTTC. This translates into CATSRGAGSSGYTF.

The J gene is TRBJ2-6, the V gene TRBV5-1, with D hard to call. This CDR3 contains 15 residues. The germline V and J ends were trimmed by 2 bases and 4 bases, with 10 bases remaining between them. Germline V gene sequence: CDR1 SGHRS, CDR2 YFSETQ. CDR3 region: CASSFDIAGANVLTF. The CDR3 DNA reads as TGCGCCAGCAGCTTCGACATCGCCGGGGCCAACGTCCTGACTTTC.

V usage is TRBV4-2 and J usage is TRBJ2-3; 13 nucleotides agree with TRBD2. The CDR3 sequence is 19 residues long. Trimming removed 0 bases from V and 6 bases from J; junction bases left unmatched: 12. Germline CDR1 is LGHNA and CDR2 is YNFKEQ. CDR3 DNA: TGTGCCAGCAGCCAAGATGACGGTCCGGGACTAGCGGGATGGGATACGCAGTATTTT. Protein sequence: CASSQDDGPGLAGWDTQYF.

Only a few counts were recorded for this clone. This chain connects TRBV6-4 to TRBJ1-4; the match to TRBD1 covers 10 bases. Losses at the gene ends were 5 bases for V and 7 bases for J; bases not matched to a gene: 7. There are 15 residues in the CDR3. Germline V gives CDR1 MRHNA, CDR2 SNTAGT. CDR3 coding DNA: TGTGCCAGCAGTTCCTCCGGGACAGGGGTTGAAAAACTGTTTTTT. Amino acids: CASSSSGTGVEKLFF.

A word on this clone: This same CDR3 is encoded by further DNA sequences in the sample. The rearrangement uses TRBV6-4 and TRBJ2-2, with a tentative D call TRBD1 (6 bases). Germline V gene sequence: CDR1 MRHNA, CDR2 SNTAGT. V dropped 6 bases and J dropped 5 bases, with 10 bases sitting between them. The CDR3 spans 13 residues. CDR3: CASSPQGTGELFF. CDR3 in DNA: TGTGCCAGCAGCCCCCAGGGGACCGGGGAGCTGTTTTTT.

V and J are TRBV4-3 and TRBJ1-3; possibly TRBD1 for D (6 bases). In germline, CDR1 is LGHNA, CDR2 YSLEER. The CDR3 runs 20 residues. Trimming left V 0 bases short and J 0 bases short, with 21 bases between. The DNA of the CDR3 is TGCGCCAGCAGCCAAGATCGTGGGACCGACAGGACCTTCTCTGGAAACACCATATATTTT. Protein sequence: CASSQDRGTDRTFSGNTIYF.

This clone was observed once. The chain links TRBV19 to TRBJ2-7, with D perhaps TRBD1 (6 bases). The CDR3 has 12 residues. CDR1 and CDR2 (germline): LNHDA, SQIVND (reference sequence). Trimming shortened V by 7 bases and J by 2 bases, and 9 bases separated the two germline ends. Here the CDR3 reads CASTDRTYEQYF. In DNA form, the CDR3 reads TGTGCCAGTACGGACAGAACCTACGAGCAGTACTTC.

This chain uses TRBV5-1 with TRBJ2-1, with 9 positions matching TRBD1. Losses at the gene ends were 3 bases for V and 5 bases for J; bases not matched to a gene: 9. This CDR3 is 16 amino acids long. In germline, CDR1 is SGHRS, CDR2 YFSETQ. The CDR3 sequence: CASSSSGTGFDNEQFF. The CDR3 DNA reads as TGCGCCAGCAGCTCTTCCGGGACAGGGTTTGACAATGAGCAGTTCTTC.

The rearrangement joins TRBV5-1 to TRBJ1-2, with D perhaps TRBD1 (6 bases). The CDR3 totals 14 residues. The V end was cut by 5 bases, the J end by 3 bases, with 14 bases between. Per germline, CDR1 SGHRS and CDR2 YFSETQ. CDR3 nucleotide sequence: TGCGCCAGCAGTCCGACAGGATCTGACTATGGCTACACCTTC. Encoded protein: CASSPTGSDYGYTF.

The chain recombines TRBV9 with TRBJ1-1, with D perhaps TRBD1 (6 bases). V was trimmed by 5 bases and J by 3 bases, leaving 11 bases between them. Germline V gene sequence: CDR1 SGDLS, CDR2 YYNGEE. This CDR3 has 13 residues. Here the CDR3 DNA reads TGTGCCAGCAGGGGGGCGCGAGACACTGAAGCTTTCTTT. Encoded protein: CASRGARDTEAFF.

DNA of the CDR3: TGTGCCAGTAAGGTTGCAGGGGGCGGTACGCAGTATTTT. Translated, it gives CASKVAGGGTQYF. The V and J genes are TRBV19 and TRBJ2-3; TRBD1 aligns across 8 bases. Germline loops: CDR1 LNHDA, CDR2 SQIVND (reference sequence). This CDR3 is 13 amino acids long. V was clipped by 7 bases and J by 8 bases; unmatched bases: 8.

The rearrangement joins TRBV5-1 to TRBJ2-6; 10 nucleotides match TRBD1. CDR3 length: 18 amino acids. Germline V lookup: CDR1 SGHRS, CDR2 YFSETQ. Trimming at V came to 4 bases and at J to 1 base, leaving 8 bases not matched to a gene. The CDR3 protein is CASSQSGTGASGANVLTF. CDR3 in DNA: TGCGCCAGCAGCCAATCCGGGACAGGGGCTTCTGGGGCCAACGTCCTGACTTTC.

This clone was observed a handful of times. This sequence joins TRBV10-1 and TRBJ1-5, with a possible D match to TRBD1 (6 bases). The CDR3 runs 14 residues. With 4 bases removed from V and 1 base from J, the gap between germline ends came to 8 bases. Germline V gives CDR1 WNHNN, CDR2 SYGVQD (reference sequence). CDR3 nucleotide sequence: TGCGCCAGCAGTGCGGGACAAAGCAATCAGCCCCAGCATTTT. Its protein product is CASSAGQSNQPQHF.

V is TRBV7-9 and J is TRBJ2-7, with 8 positions matching TRBD1. Looked up from germline, CDR1 is SEHNR and CDR2 is FQNEAQ (reference sequence). This CDR3 region has 14 residues. The V and J ends lost 1 base and 6 bases, in that order; junction bases with no gene match: 5. CDR3 DNA sequence: TGTGCCAGCAGCTTAGTGGGACAGGAGGGCGAGCAGTACTTC. Its translation: CASSLVGQEGEQYF.

This clone has just one count. The chain uses TRBV12-2 and TRBJ1-2. TRBV12-2 is an annotated pseudogene. The CDR3 runs to 11 residues. CDR3 nucleotides: TGTGCCGTCGGGTTTGCAGATGGCTACACCTTC. It yields the protein CAVGFADGYTF.